The source of this T cell receptor (beta chain) is a study of blood T cell repertoires in COVID-19. This CDR3 has 14 amino acids. CDR1 is MNHEY and CDR2 is SVGAGI in the germline V gene. Trimming at V came to 10 bases and at J to 4 bases, leaving 6 bases not matched to a gene. TCRdb keeps only in-frame clones here, not all; method: immunoSEQ multiplex PCR. The sample shows 190,000 or so clones, 85% of them seen only once. The TCR sequence derives from a man aged 40-55 years who had recovered from COVID-19. The source material was PBMCs or T cells enriched from blood (not recorded which). This rearrangement joins TRBV6-5 to TRBJ2-1; 11 positions agree with TRBD2. The CDR3, as DNA: TGTGCCACCGGGACTAGCGGCAAGTACAATGAGCAGTTCTTC. This sequence encodes CATGTSGKYNEQFF.